Below, 4 T cell receptor beta chains from the same sample are listed, as sequenced in a study of cytomegalovirus exposure and HLA in healthy donors. Primers included in the PCR were 60 Vbeta and 13 Jbeta primers. Repertoires were generated with immunoSEQ multiplex PCR, while TCRdb's copy carries only in-frame clones and drops some. The sample carries 120,000 or so clones, more than 80% recorded once. The sequenced sample was PBMCs. The origin of the receptors is a male donor in good health and CMV-seronegative.

The chain joins TRBV29-1 to TRBJ1-1; possible D gene TRBD1, 5 bases. CDR1 is SQVTM, CDR2 ANQGSEA, per germline. The CDR3 spans 13 residues. V was cut by 8 bases and J by 1 base, with 14 bases left in between. The CDR3 nucleotides read TGCAGCATCAGGGATTGGGGGAACACTGAAGCTTTCTTT. It codes for CSIRDWGNTEAFF.

The chain employs TRBV6-1 and TRBJ1-5; D ambiguous. The CDR3 is 20 residues long. V was shortened by 2 bases and J by 1 base, with 24 bases between the two germline ends. Looked up from germline, CDR1 is MNHNS and CDR2 is SASEGT. Here the CDR3 reads CASSEQPLRHLPRSNQPQHF. In DNA form, the CDR3 reads TGTGCCAGCAGTGAACAACCCCTGAGACACCTACCACGCAGCAATCAGCCCCAGCATTTT.

The J gene is TRBJ1-1, the V gene TRBV29-1, with a possible D match to TRBD1 (6 bases). This CDR3 has 14 amino acids. CDR1 is SQVTM, CDR2 ANQGSEA, per germline. V lost 1 base and J lost 1, with 10 bases in between. DNA of the CDR3: TGCAGCGTTGAAGGTCTCAGGGGGAACACTGAAGCTTTCTTT. Translated, it gives CSVEGLRGNTEAFF. The variable domain in full, completed from reference TRBV29-1 and TRBJ1-1, reads SAVISQKPSRDICQRGTSLTIQCQVDSQVTMMFWYRQQPGQSLTLIATANQGSEATYESGFVIDKFPISRPNLTFSTLTVSNMSPEDSSIYLCSVEGLRGNTEAFFGQGTRLTVV.

This rearrangement joins TRBV7-9 to TRBJ1-4; D uncertain. Trimming removed 5 bases from V and 13 bases from J, with 14 bases in between. The CDR3 runs to 12 residues. Germline values: CDR1 SEHNR, CDR2 FQNEAQ (reference sequence). The CDR3 loop reads CASSPSGLSLFF. The CDR3 nucleotides are TGTGCCAGCAGCCCTAGTGGTCTATCACTGTTTTTT.